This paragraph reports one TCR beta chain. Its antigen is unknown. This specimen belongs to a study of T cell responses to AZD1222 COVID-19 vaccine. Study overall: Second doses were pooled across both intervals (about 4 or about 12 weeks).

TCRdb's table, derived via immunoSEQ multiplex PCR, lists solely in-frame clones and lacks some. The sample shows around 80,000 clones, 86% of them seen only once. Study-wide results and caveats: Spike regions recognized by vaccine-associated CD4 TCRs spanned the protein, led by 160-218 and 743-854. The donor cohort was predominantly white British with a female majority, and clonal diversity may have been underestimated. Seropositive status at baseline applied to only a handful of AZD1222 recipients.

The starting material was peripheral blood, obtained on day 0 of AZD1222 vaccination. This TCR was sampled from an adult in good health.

For the CDR3, the DNA is TGCGCCAGCAGCGCAACAGGGGGTAACTATGGCTACACCTTC. Protein: CASSATGGNYGYTF. The rearrangement joins TRBV5-1 to TRBJ1-2; 8 nucleotides match TRBD1. CDR3 length: 14 residues. Germline loops: CDR1 SGHRS, CDR2 YFSETQ. V shed 4 bases and J 1 base; nucleotides not matched to a gene: 3.